One sample yielded the 30 T cell receptor beta chains listed below, sequenced in a study of CD8 T cells in ankylosing spondylitis. Via MiXCR, TCRdb re-called the 5' RACE reads, giving one row per CDR3 protein. The sample has 100,000 to 150,000 distinct CDR3 sequences; approximately 14% are singletons. Material for sequencing was blood, either unsorted or a sorted T cell fraction (not recorded which). The receptor set was obtained from a female donor with ankylosing spondylitis or in good health (not recorded which).

In its sample, this clonotype was seen many times. This chain joins TRBV7-3 and TRBJ2-1; D is undetermined. Per germline, CDR1 SGHTA and CDR2 FQGTGA. Trimming pared 3 bases from V and 6 bases from J, leaving 9 bases between. The CDR3 is made up of 13 amino acids. CDR3 loop: CASSFLSTNEQFF. In DNA form, the CDR3 reads TGTGCCAGCAGCTTTCTCAGTACCAATGAGCAGTTCTTC.

This clonotype was seen a few times. The V and J genes are TRBV19 and TRBJ2-5, with 7 bases identical to TRBD1. Trimming removed 9 bases from V and 5 bases from J; junction bases left unmatched: 3. The CDR3 runs 11 residues. Germline CDR1 LNHDA, CDR2 SQIVND (reference sequence). The CDR3 sequence: CASKQGETQYF. As DNA, the CDR3 is TGTGCCAGCAAACAGGGGGAGACCCAGTACTTC.

This clonotype was seen many times. The chain has TRBV9 and TRBJ2-3; a possible D gene is TRBD1 (7 bases). Germline-derived CDR1 and CDR2 are SGDLS and YYNGEE. V was trimmed by 2 bases and J by 5 bases, leaving 15 bases between them. The CDR3 consists of 15 residues. The CDR3 protein is CASSVDPGGIDTQYF. The DNA for the CDR3 is TGTGCCAGCAGCGTCGACCCAGGGGGGATAGATACGCAGTATTTT.

In its sample, this clonotype was seen a few times. The chain recombines TRBV4-1 with TRBJ2-7; D gene unclear. Between the trimmed V and J ends, which lost 3 bases and 5 bases, there was a span of 20 bases. Germline values: CDR1 MGHRA, CDR2 YSYEKL. The CDR3 is made up of 16 amino acids. The CDR3 spells CASSHVGWGSRDEQYF. In DNA, the CDR3 is TGCGCCAGCAGCCATGTGGGGTGGGGATCAAGGGACGAGCAGTACTTC.

The rearrangement joins TRBV5-1 to TRBJ1-1, with a possible D match to TRBD1 (5 bases). The CDR3 totals 14 residues. Germline V CDR1 and CDR2: SGHRS, YFSETQ. Trimming stripped 0 bases from V and 6 bases from J, with 12 bases between. The CDR3 reads CASSLVVGTAEAFF. CDR3 DNA: TGCGCCAGCAGCTTGGTGGTCGGGACCGCTGAAGCTTTCTTT.

The chain has TRBV5-6 and TRBJ2-7, with D perhaps TRBD1 or TRBD2 (5 bases each). Germline lookup yields CDR1 SGHDT and CDR2 YYEEEE. The V end was cut by 4 bases, the J end by 4 bases, with 15 bases between. CDR3 size: 14 residues. This CDR3 reads CASSQGPLRYEQYF. The CDR3 DNA is TGTGCCAGCAGCCAGGGACCCCTACGGTACGAGCAGTACTTC.

This clonotype showed up many times. The chain links TRBV20-1 to TRBJ2-1; TRBD2 aligns across 7 bases. CDR1 is DFQATT, CDR2 SNEGSKA, per germline (reference sequence). V was clipped by 6 bases and J by 7 bases; unmatched bases: 15. The CDR3 is 15 amino acids. The CDR3 loop is CSAAGLPDRRNEQFF. DNA of the CDR3: TGCAGTGCAGCGGGACTTCCCGACCGGCGAAATGAGCAGTTCTTC.

Only a few counts were recorded for this clonotype. The rearrangement uses TRBV27 and TRBJ2-3; perhaps TRBD2 as D (5 bases). Per germline, CDR1 MNHEY and CDR2 SMNVEV (reference sequence). V was shortened by 4 bases and J by 1 base, with 18 bases between the two germline ends. The CDR3 runs to 17 residues. The CDR3 region has the DNA TGTGCCAGCAGTTCCTCCCGGGGTCGGCGGGGCACAGATACGCAGTATTTT. It is translated as CASSSSRGRRGTDTQYF.

This clonotype has a count of ten or more. The chain links TRBV5-1 to TRBJ2-2; D remains unclear. Per the germline V gene, CDR1 is SGHRS and CDR2 is YFSETQ. The CDR3 is 13 residues long. V lost 4 bases, J lost 2 bases, and 6 bases lay in between. The CDR3, as DNA: TGCGCCAGCAGCCTCCAAAACACCGGGGAGCTGTTTTTT. This encodes CASSLQNTGELFF.

The table lists this clonotype with a few counts. The chain joins TRBV5-1 to TRBJ2-1; D is unresolved. V was trimmed by 7 bases and J by 5 bases, leaving 13 bases between them. The CDR3 runs to 13 residues. Germline V gene data show CDR1 as SGHRS and CDR2 as YFSETQ. CDR3 in amino acids: CASVGWFDNEQFF. The DNA of the CDR3 is TGCGCCAGCGTAGGGTGGTTCGACAATGAGCAGTTCTTC.

In its sample, this clonotype was seen many times. The genes are TRBV6-1 and TRBJ2-1; possibly TRBD2 for D (5 bases). V shed 5 bases and J shed 9 bases, with 29 bases lying between them. Germline assignment: CDR1 MNHNS and CDR2 SASEGT. This CDR3 region has 18 residues. CDR3 in amino acids: CASSQEDAGGYISGEQFF. CDR3 bases: TGTGCCAGCAGTCAAGAAGACGCTGGTGGCTATATAAGCGGTGAGCAGTTCTTC.

This clonotype appeared once. This could be a read error, since a much larger clone is one nucleotide away. The V and J genes are TRBV20-1 and TRBJ2-7; 8 bases fit TRBD2. The CDR3 runs 14 residues. Germline values: CDR1 DFQATT, CDR2 SNEGSKA (reference sequence). As DNA, the CDR3 is TGCGGTGCTAGAGATCGCGGGGGGATTTACGAGCAGTACTTC. Translated, it gives CGARDRGGIYEQYF.

This clonotype was found many times. V usage is TRBV5-1 and J usage is TRBJ2-7; no clear D gene. V lost 0 bases and J lost 3, with 7 bases in between. Germline CDR1 is SGHRS and CDR2 is YFSETQ. The length of the CDR3 is 13 residues. The CDR3 nucleotides are TGCGCCAGCAGCTTGGGACTGAACTACGAGCAGTACTTC. It specifies CASSLGLNYEQYF.

This clonotype was recorded a few times. The chain recombines TRBV20-1 with TRBJ1-6; 7 bases line up with TRBD1. The CDR3 is 13 residues long. Germline CDR1 reads DFQATT; CDR2 reads SNEGSKA (reference sequence). The J segment lost 7 bases and the V segment lost 4 bases, leaving 4 bases of the junction unmatched. The CDR3 reads CSATPDRNSPLHF. The CDR3 DNA sequence: TGCAGTGCTACCCCGGACAGGAATTCACCCCTCCACTTT.

This sequence joins TRBV7-2 and TRBJ2-3; D uncertain. In germline, CDR1 is SGHTA, CDR2 FQGNSA. The CDR3 has 13 amino acids. V dropped 5 bases and J dropped 0 bases, with 6 bases sitting between them. CDR3 sequence reads: CASSPASTDTQYF. The CDR3 nucleotides are TGTGCCAGCAGCCCAGCTAGCACAGATACGCAGTATTTT.

This clonotype was counted between two and nine times. The J gene is TRBJ2-4, the V gene TRBV12-3 or TRBV12-4; D possibly corresponds to TRBD2 (6 bases). V was trimmed by 3 bases and J by 7 bases, leaving 13 bases between them. The CDR3 runs to 14 residues. The CDR3 loop reads CASSLRAGSNIQYF. The CDR3 DNA follows: TGTGCCAGCAGTTTGCGTGCGGGGTCGAACATTCAGTACTTC.

Concerning this clonotype: A much larger clone differs by one base, so this may be a read error. The chain is built from TRBV20-1 and TRBJ2-7; D not resolved. V was clipped by 0 bases and J by 9 bases, with 12 bases between them. CDR3 length equals 12 residues. Per germline, CDR1 DFQATT and CDR2 SNEGSKA (reference sequence). CDR3 in amino acids: CSARDDHHGQYF. As DNA, the CDR3 is TGCAGTGCTAGAGATGACCACCACGGGCAGTACTTC.

The chain employs TRBV5-1 and TRBJ1-3; no firm D call. Germline V gene sequence: CDR1 SGHRS, CDR2 YFSETQ. The CDR3 covers 16 residues. Trimming removed 0 bases at V and 4 bases at J, with 14 bases between. The CDR3 sequence: CASSLAPLGFGNTIYF. The CDR3 bases are TGCGCCAGCAGCTTGGCCCCCCTTGGGTTCGGAAACACCATATATTTT.

In this sample, this clonotype turned up a few times. This sequence joins TRBV20-1 and TRBJ1-2; tentatively, D is TRBD1 (6 bases). The CDR3 is made up of 14 amino acids. The germline CDR1 and CDR2 sequences are DFQATT and SNEGSKA (reference sequence). V lost 0 bases and J lost 4, with 12 bases in between. This CDR3 reads CSARDSGEGYGYTF. The CDR3, as DNA: TGCAGTGCTAGAGATTCAGGGGAGGGCTATGGCTACACCTTC.

A note on this clonotype: The junction departs from germline at one end; a sequencing error may be responsible. V gene TRBV7-2 combines with J gene TRBJ1-1; D remains unclear. Germline-derived CDR1 and CDR2 are SGHTA and FQGNSA. The CDR3 is 15 residues long. The CDR3 nucleotides are TGTGCCAGCAGCTTGGCGGGATACATGAACACTGAAGCCTTCTTT. It translates to CASSLAGYMNTEAFF.

This clonotype was seen once. This may arise from a read error, as a much more abundant clone is one base away. J is TRBJ1-1 and V is TRBV6-2 or TRBV6-3; D unclear. The CDR3 totals 11 residues. V gave up 10 bases and J gave up 7 bases, with 13 bases separating them. Germline V lookup: CDR1 MNHEY, CDR2 SVGEGT. For the CDR3, the DNA is TGTGCCAACACCTCGGGGAGTGAAGCTTTCTTT. Translating gives CANTSGSEAFF.

The table lists this clonotype with many counts. The chain recombines TRBV2 with TRBJ2-1, with 10 bases that match TRBD2. Germline lookup yields CDR1 SNHLY and CDR2 FYNNEI. The CDR3 contains 15 residues. The trim removed 7 bases at V and 6 bases at J, leaving 9 bases unmatched. CDR3 loop: CASTALAGASNEQFF. The DNA of the CDR3 is TGTGCCAGCACTGCGCTAGCGGGAGCGTCCAATGAGCAGTTCTTC.

The genes are TRBV27 and TRBJ1-5; 11 bases are shared with TRBD1. Trimming removed 5 bases from V and 10 bases from J; junction bases left unmatched: 7. Germline assignment: CDR1 MNHEY and CDR2 SMNVEV (reference sequence). The CDR3 sequence is 14 residues long. The CDR3 reads CASSPGQGGFPQHF. Here the CDR3 DNA reads TGTGCCAGCAGTCCGGGACAGGGGGGATTCCCCCAGCATTTT.

This clonotype has at least ten counts. The chain uses TRBV7-9 and TRBJ2-5; no firm D call. CDR3 length equals 15 residues. Germline CDR1 and CDR2: SEHNR and FQNEAQ (reference sequence). V was cut by 1 base and J by 1 base, with 10 bases left in between. This CDR3 reads CASSLGRTPQETQYF. The CDR3 coding sequence is TGTGCCAGCAGCTTAGGTCGGACCCCCCAAGAGACCCAGTACTTC.

This clonotype was seen more than once but under ten times. The chain combines TRBV29-1 with TRBJ2-5; 9 nucleotides line up with TRBD2. The CDR3 has 12 amino acids. V was pared by 7 bases and J by 4 bases, with 4 bases of the junction left unmatched. Germline CDR1 reads SQVTM; CDR2 reads ANQGSEA. The CDR3 here is CSELAGPETQYF. The CDR3 region has the DNA TGCAGCGAGCTAGCGGGACCAGAGACCCAGTACTTC.

This clonotype was recorded a few times. The chain has TRBV6-2 or TRBV6-3 and TRBJ2-1; D is undetermined. With 0 bases removed from V and 10 bases from J, the gap between germline ends came to 4 bases. CDR1 and CDR2 from the germline V gene are MNHEY and SVGEGT. The CDR3 runs to 11 residues. The CDR3 sequence: CASSYSQEQFF. CDR3 coding DNA: TGTGCCAGCAGTTACTCCCAAGAGCAGTTCTTC.

This clonotype was seen many times. Because the CDR3 is missing its conserved closing phenylalanine or tryptophan, this is likely a read error. The chain combines TRBV5-1 with TRBJ2-3; D assignment may be TRBD1 or TRBD2 (7 bases each). This CDR3 region has 16 residues. Trimming left V 4 bases short and J 2 bases short, with 17 bases between. CDR1 is SGHRS, CDR2 YFSETQ, per germline. CDR3 in amino acids: CASSVPGGADTDTQYS. The CDR3 bases are TGCGCCAGCAGCGTTCCAGGGGGGGCCGACACAGATACGCAGTATTCA.

This clonotype was seen a handful of times. V usage is TRBV2 and J usage is TRBJ2-3; maybe TRBD2 (5 bases). The CDR3 covers 14 residues. CDR1 SNHLY and CDR2 FYNNEI come from the germline V gene. V lost 4 bases and J lost 2, with 10 bases in between. The CDR3 region is CASSGADPTDTQYF. The DNA for the CDR3 is TGTGCCAGCAGTGGAGCGGACCCCACAGATACGCAGTATTTT.

This clonotype was seen at least ten times. The J gene is TRBJ2-5, the V gene TRBV29-1, with 9 bases aligning to TRBD1. The CDR3 extends over 15 amino acids. With 6 bases clipped from V and 5 bases from J, the junction kept 13 bases outside the gene matches. Per the germline V gene, CDR1 is SQVTM and CDR2 is ANQGSEA. DNA of the CDR3: TGCAGCGTCGGTACAGGGGGCAAGCGTGCGGAGACCCAGTACTTC. It yields the protein CSVGTGGKRAETQYF.

To note about this clonotype: Since a much larger clone is just one base distant, this may be a read error. The CDR3 spells CVSSLAAGSSTDTQYF. CDR3 DNA sequence: TGTGTCAGCAGCTTAGCGGCGGGATCTAGCACAGATACGCAGTATTTT. J is TRBJ2-3 and V is TRBV7-6, with a weak D call TRBD2 (6 bases). CDR3 length: 16 amino acids. The V gene's germline CDR1 is SGHVS and CDR2 FNYEAQ.